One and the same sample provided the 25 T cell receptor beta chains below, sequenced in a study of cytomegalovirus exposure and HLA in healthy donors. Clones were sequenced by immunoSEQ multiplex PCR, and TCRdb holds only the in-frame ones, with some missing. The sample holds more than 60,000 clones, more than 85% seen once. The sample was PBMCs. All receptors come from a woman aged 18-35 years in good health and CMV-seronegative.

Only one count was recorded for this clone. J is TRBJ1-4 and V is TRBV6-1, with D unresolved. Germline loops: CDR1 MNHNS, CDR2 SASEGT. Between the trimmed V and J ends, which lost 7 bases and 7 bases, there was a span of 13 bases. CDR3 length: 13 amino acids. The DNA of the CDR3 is TGTGCCAGCAACAAACTATTGGCTGAAAAACTGTTTTTT. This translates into CASNKLLAEKLFF.

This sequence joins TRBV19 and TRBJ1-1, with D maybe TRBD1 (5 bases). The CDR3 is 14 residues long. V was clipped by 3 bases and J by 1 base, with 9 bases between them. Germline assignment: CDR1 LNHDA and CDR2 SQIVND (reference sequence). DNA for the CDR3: TGTGCCAGTAGTATCAGGGCTGGGAACACTGAAGCTTTCTTT. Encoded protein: CASSIRAGNTEAFF.

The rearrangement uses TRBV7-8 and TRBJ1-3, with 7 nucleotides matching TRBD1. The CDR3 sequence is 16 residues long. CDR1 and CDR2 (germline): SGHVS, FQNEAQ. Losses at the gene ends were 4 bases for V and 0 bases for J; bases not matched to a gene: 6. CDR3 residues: CASSSYTGVSGNTIYF. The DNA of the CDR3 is TGTGCCAGCAGCTCATATACAGGGGTCTCTGGAAACACCATATATTTT.

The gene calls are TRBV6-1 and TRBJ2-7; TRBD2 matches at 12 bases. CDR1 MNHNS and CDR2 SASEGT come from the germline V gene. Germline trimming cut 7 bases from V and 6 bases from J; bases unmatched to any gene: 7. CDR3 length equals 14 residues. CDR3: CASIKLAGGLEQYF. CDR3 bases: TGTGCCAGCATAAAGCTAGCGGGAGGGCTCGAGCAGTACTTC.

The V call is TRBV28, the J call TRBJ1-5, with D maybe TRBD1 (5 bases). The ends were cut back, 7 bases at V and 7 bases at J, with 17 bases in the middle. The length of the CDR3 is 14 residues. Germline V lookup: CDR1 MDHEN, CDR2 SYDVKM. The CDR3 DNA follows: TGTGCCAGCAAGGTTCGCAGGGTTCCCCAGCCCCAGCATTTT. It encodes CASKVRRVPQPQHF.

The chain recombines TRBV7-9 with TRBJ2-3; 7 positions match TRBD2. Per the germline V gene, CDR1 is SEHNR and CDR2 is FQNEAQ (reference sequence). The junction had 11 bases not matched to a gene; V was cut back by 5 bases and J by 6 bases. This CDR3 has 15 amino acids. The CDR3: CASSLHRGEGDTQYF. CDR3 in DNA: TGTGCCAGCAGCCTTCACCGGGGGGAGGGCGATACGCAGTATTTT.

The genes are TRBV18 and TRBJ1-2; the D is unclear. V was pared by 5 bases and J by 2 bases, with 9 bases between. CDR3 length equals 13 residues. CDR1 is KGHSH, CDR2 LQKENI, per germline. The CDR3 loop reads CASSEDWNYGYTF. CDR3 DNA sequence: TGTGCCAGCTCAGAGGATTGGAACTATGGCTACACCTTC.

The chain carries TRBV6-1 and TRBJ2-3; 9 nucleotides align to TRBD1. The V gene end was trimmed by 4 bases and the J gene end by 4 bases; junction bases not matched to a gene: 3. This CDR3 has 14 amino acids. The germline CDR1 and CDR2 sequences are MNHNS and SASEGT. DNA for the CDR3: TGTGCCAGCAGTGGACAGGGGGGTCCAGATACGCAGTATTTT. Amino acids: CASSGQGGPDTQYF.

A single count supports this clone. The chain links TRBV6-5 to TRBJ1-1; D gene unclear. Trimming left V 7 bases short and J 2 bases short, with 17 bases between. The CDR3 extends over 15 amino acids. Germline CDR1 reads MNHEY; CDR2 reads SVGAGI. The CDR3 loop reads CASTSRGASNTEAFF. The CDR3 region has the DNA TGTGCCAGCACCTCCCGGGGAGCATCCAACACTGAAGCTTTCTTT.

The CDR3 is CASKRTSGGETQYF. As DNA, the CDR3 is TGTGCCAGCAAACGGACTAGCGGGGGAGAGACCCAGTACTTC. This chain uses TRBV2 with TRBJ2-5; 13 nucleotides agree with TRBD2. The CDR3 loop spans 14 amino acids. Germline values: CDR1 SNHLY, CDR2 FYNNEI. With V trimmed by 7 bases and J by 4 bases, 3 bases remained unmatched. Filled out from reference TRBV2 and TRBJ2-5, the complete variable domain reads EPEVTQTPSHQVTQMGQEVILRCVPISNHLYFYWYRQILGQKVEFLVSFYNNEISEKSEIFDDQFSVERPDGSNFTLKIRSTKLEDSAMYFCASKRTSGGETQYFGPGTRLLVL.

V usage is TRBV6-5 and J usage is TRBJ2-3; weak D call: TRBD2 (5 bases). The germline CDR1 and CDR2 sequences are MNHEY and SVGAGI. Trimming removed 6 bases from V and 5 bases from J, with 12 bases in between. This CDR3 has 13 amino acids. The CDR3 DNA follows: TGTGCCAGCAGGGACTCCGCCTTAGATACGCAGTATTTT. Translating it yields CASRDSALDTQYF.

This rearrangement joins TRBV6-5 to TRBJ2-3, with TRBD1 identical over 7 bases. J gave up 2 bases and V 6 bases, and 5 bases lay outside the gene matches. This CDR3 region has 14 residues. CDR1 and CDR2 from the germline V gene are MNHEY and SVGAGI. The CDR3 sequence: CASSLGQFTDTQYF. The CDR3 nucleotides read TGTGCCAGCAGCCTGGGACAGTTCACAGATACGCAGTATTTT.

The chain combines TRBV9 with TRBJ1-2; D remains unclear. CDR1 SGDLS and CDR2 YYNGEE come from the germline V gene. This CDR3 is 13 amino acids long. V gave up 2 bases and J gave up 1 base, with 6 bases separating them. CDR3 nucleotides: TGTGCCAGCAGCGTGGGAGTTAACTATGGCTACACCTTC. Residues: CASSVGVNYGYTF.

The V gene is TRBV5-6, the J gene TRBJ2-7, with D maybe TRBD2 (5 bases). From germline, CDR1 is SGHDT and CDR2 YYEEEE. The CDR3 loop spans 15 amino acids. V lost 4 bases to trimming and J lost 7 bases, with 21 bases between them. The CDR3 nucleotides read TGTGCCAGCAGCCCCTGGGAGCGAACGAGGAGGGAGCAGTACTTC. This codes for CASSPWERTRREQYF. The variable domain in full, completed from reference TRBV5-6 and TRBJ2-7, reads DAGVTQSPTHLIKTRGQQVTLRCSPKSGHDTVSWYQQALGQGPQFIFQYYEEEERQRGNFPDRFSGHQFPNYSSELNVNALLLGDSALYLCASSPWERTRREQYFGPGTRLTVT.

CDR3 amino acids: CASSYYPVSYYGYTF. The DNA for the CDR3 is TGTGCCAGCAGTTACTATCCGGTCTCCTATTATGGCTACACCTTC. The chain couples TRBV6-5 to TRBJ1-2; no firm D call. CDR3 length equals 15 residues. The germline gives CDR1 MNHEY, CDR2 SVGAGI. Trimming took off 1 base at V and 5 bases at J, with 14 bases between the two ends.

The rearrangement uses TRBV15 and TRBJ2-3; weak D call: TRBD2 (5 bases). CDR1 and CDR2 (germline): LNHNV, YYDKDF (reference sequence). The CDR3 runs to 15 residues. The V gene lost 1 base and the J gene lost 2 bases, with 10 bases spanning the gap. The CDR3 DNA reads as TGTGCCACCAGCAGAGCCCGGGGAGACACAGATACGCAGTATTTT. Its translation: CATSRARGDTDTQYF.

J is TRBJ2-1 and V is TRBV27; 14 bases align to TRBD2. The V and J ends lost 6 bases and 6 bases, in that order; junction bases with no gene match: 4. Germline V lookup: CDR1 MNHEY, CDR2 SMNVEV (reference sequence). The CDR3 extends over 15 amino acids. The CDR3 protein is CASRLTSGRANEQFF. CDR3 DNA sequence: TGTGCCAGCAGGCTGACTAGCGGGAGGGCCAATGAGCAGTTCTTC.

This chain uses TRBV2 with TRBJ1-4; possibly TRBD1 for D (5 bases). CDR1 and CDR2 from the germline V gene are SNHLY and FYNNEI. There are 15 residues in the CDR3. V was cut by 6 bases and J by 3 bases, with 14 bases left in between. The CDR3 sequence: CASSKGMGANEKLFF. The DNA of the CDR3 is TGTGCCAGCAGCAAGGGGATGGGTGCTAATGAAAAACTGTTTTTT.

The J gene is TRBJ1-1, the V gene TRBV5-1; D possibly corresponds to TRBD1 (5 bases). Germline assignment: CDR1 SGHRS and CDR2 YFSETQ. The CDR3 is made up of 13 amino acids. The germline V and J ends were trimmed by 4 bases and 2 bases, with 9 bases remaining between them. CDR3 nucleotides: TGCGCCAGCAGCAGCAGGGTTAACACTGAAGCTTTCTTT. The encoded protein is CASSSRVNTEAFF.

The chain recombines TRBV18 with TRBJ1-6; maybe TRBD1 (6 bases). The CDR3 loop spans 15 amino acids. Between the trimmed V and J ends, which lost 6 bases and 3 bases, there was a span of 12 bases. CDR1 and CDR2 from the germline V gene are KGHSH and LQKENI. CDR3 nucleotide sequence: TGTGCCAGCTCGCCGGACAGCCTCTATAATTCACCCCTCCACTTT. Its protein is CASSPDSLYNSPLHF.

The CDR3: CASSVEGGQNEKLFF. CDR3 nucleotides: TGTGCCAGCAGCGTCGAGGGTGGGCAAAATGAAAAACTGTTTTTT. This chain uses TRBV9 with TRBJ1-4; D call uncertain. This CDR3 region has 15 residues. CDR1 is SGDLS, CDR2 YYNGEE, per germline. The germline V and J ends were trimmed by 2 bases and 5 bases, with 13 bases remaining between them.

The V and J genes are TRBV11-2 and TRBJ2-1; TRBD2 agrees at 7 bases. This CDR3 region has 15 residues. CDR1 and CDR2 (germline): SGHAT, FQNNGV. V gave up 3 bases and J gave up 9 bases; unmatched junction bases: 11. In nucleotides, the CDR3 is TGTGCCAGCAGCTTTTCAGCGGGGCCGTCGGGTGAGCAGTTCTTC. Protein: CASSFSAGPSGEQFF.

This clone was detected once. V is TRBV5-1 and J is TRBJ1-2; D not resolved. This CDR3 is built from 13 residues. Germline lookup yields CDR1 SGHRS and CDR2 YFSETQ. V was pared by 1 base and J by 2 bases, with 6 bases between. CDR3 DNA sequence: TGCGCCAGCAGCTTGACAGTGAACTATGGCTACACCTTC. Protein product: CASSLTVNYGYTF.

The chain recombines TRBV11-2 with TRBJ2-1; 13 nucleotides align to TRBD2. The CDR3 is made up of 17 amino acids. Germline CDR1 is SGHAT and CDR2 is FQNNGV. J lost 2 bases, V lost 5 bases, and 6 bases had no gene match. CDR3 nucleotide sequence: TGTGCCAGCAGCCCCAAACTAGCGGGAGGGACCTACAATGAGCAGTTCTTC. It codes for CASSPKLAGGTYNEQFF.

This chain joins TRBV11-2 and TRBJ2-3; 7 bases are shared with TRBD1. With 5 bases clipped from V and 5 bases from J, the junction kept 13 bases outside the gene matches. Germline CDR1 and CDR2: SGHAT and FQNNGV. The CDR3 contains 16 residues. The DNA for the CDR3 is TGTGCCAGCAGCACAAATCCGGGACAGAGAAGAGATACGCAGTATTTT. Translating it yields CASSTNPGQRRDTQYF.